Each of the 21 T cell receptor beta chains below was sequenced from the same sample in a study of blood T cell repertoires in COVID-19. Profiled with immunoSEQ multiplex PCR; TCRdb holds only in-frame clones, not every one. Found here are more than 250,000 clones, 87% of them singletons; the top ten hold less than 6%. The material sequenced was PBMCs or T cells enriched from blood (not recorded which). Every receptor here comes from a woman aged 25 to 45 who had recovered from COVID-19.

The chain carries TRBV30 and TRBJ2-1; D is perhaps TRBD2 (5 bases). Germline V CDR1 and CDR2: GTSNPN, SVGIG (reference sequence). The V end lost 0 bases, the J end lost 8 bases, and 11 bases lay between the germline ends. The CDR3 totals 13 residues. CDR3 DNA: TGTGCCTGGAGTGTACGAGGGTTGTATGAGCAGTTCTTC. This sequence encodes CAWSVRGLYEQFF.

The gene calls are TRBV28 and TRBJ1-2; 8 bases agree with TRBD1. The CDR3 sequence is 18 residues long. V was clipped by 4 bases and J by 7 bases; unmatched bases: 20. Germline CDR1 reads MDHEN; CDR2 reads SYDVKM. For the CDR3, the DNA is TGTGCCAGCAGTTCCACATCCCTAGGACAGGGCGAGCTTCCTGGCTACACCTTC. It specifies CASSSTSLGQGELPGYTF.

V is TRBV10-1 and J is TRBJ2-7, with D perhaps TRBD2 (5 bases). The CDR3 has 11 amino acids. The V gene's germline CDR1 is WNHNN and CDR2 SYGVQD (reference sequence). Trimming removed 2 bases at V and 6 bases at J, with 5 bases between. CDR3: CASSEGGEQYF. The CDR3 DNA reads as TGCGCCAGCAGTGAGGGAGGCGAGCAGTACTTC.

V and J are TRBV4-2 and TRBJ2-7, with D uncertain. CDR3 length equals 14 residues. Looked up from germline, CDR1 is LGHNA and CDR2 is YNFKEQ. Trimming removed 0 bases from V and 2 bases from J, with 8 bases in between. Here the CDR3 DNA reads TGTGCCAGCAGCCAAGAGGGCAGAGCCTACGAGCAGTACTTC. Amino acid sequence: CASSQEGRAYEQYF.

V and J are TRBV3-1 (or the pseudogene TRBV3-2) and TRBJ1-2, with no clear D. CDR1 and CDR2 (germline): LGHDT, YNNKEL (reference sequence). The CDR3 contains 15 residues. Trimming stripped 1 base from V and 4 bases from J, with 13 bases between. The CDR3 DNA reads TGTGCCAGCAGCCAAGCTTCGGGAGAGGGCTATGGCTACACCTTC. Its translation: CASSQASGEGYGYTF.

J is TRBJ1-5 and V is TRBV27, with D perhaps matching TRBD1 (5 bases). This CDR3 contains 12 residues. Germline CDR1 is MNHEY and CDR2 is SMNVEV (reference sequence). The ends were cut back, 7 bases at V and 4 bases at J, with 8 bases in the middle. As DNA, the CDR3 is TGTGCCAGCAACACAGGTAATCAGCCCCAGCATTTT. Translating it yields CASNTGNQPQHF.

This sequence joins TRBV5-4 and TRBJ1-6; no clear D gene. This CDR3 has 14 amino acids. Trimming took off 0 bases at V and 9 bases at J, with 10 bases between the two ends. CDR1 SGHNT and CDR2 YYREEE come from the germline V gene (reference sequence). The CDR3 DNA follows: TGTGCCAGCAGCTTGGGGCAGCGGAGTTCACCCCTCCACTTT. Translating it yields CASSLGQRSSPLHF.

The J gene is TRBJ2-7, the V gene TRBV9; TRBD2 aligns across 8 bases. Trimming cost V 4 bases and J 5 bases; bases outside gene matches: 14. Germline CDR1 is SGDLS and CDR2 is YYNGEE. This CDR3 is built from 16 residues. The CDR3 loop is CASSPHSSTSDHEQYF. Here the CDR3 DNA reads TGTGCCAGCAGCCCGCACTCCTCGACTAGCGATCACGAGCAGTACTTC.

The gene calls are TRBV4-3 and TRBJ1-1; a weak D match, TRBD1 (6 bases). The CDR3 is 17 amino acids. Looked up from germline, CDR1 is LGHNA and CDR2 is YSLEER. The V gene lost 3 bases and the J gene lost 3 bases, with 20 bases spanning the gap. CDR3 bases: TGCGCCAGCAGCCAGGAGGGGGTTGGGAGGGTTGACACTGAAGCTTTCTTT. It encodes CASSQEGVGRVDTEAFF.

This clone occurred a few times. The chain recombines TRBV6-5 with TRBJ2-7, with 10 bases that match TRBD1. V dropped 5 bases and J dropped 6; count of bases not matched to a gene: 4. This CDR3 has 13 residues. CDR1 is MNHEY and CDR2 is SVGAGI in the germline V gene. The CDR3 nucleotides read TGTGCCAGCAGTCGACAGGGGGCGGTCGAGCAGTACTTC. Translating it yields CASSRQGAVEQYF.

V and J are TRBV12-3 or TRBV12-4 and TRBJ2-5; TRBD2 matches 8 bases. The CDR3 has 13 residues. J gave up 5 bases and V 6 bases, and 5 bases lay outside the gene matches. CDR3 sequence reads: CASSPGGRETQYF. The DNA of the CDR3 is TGTGCCAGCAGCCCGGGGGGGCGGGAGACCCAGTACTTC.

A word on this clone: A junction end diverges from the germline sequence, so it may reflect a read error. J is TRBJ1-5 and V is TRBV28; a weak D match, TRBD1 (6 bases). Germline values: CDR1 MDHEN, CDR2 SYDVKM. The CDR3 has 13 amino acids. The CDR3 DNA sequence: TGTGCGAGCAATGGGGCCAGGGGCCCGCCCCAGCATTTT. Its translation is CASNGARGPPQHF.

V usage is TRBV6-5 and J usage is TRBJ1-2; 9 bases line up with TRBD1. The junction had 0 bases not matched to a gene; V was cut back by 2 bases and J by 2 bases. This CDR3 spans 14 amino acids. Germline values: CDR1 MNHEY, CDR2 SVGAGI. CDR3 in DNA: TGTGCCAGCAGTTACGGACAGGGGAACTATGGCTACACCTTC. Residues: CASSYGQGNYGYTF.

This clone showed up just once. The CDR3, as DNA: TGCGCCAGCAGCCCATACGGGGAGTGGGCCGGCGGCACCGGGGAGCTGTTTTTT. This translates into CASSPYGEWAGGTGELFF. The chain employs TRBV5-1 and TRBJ2-2, with D perhaps matching TRBD2 (5 bases). Germline CDR1 reads SGHRS; CDR2 reads YFSETQ. This CDR3 region has 18 residues. V lost 4 bases and J 4 bases, leaving 23 bases between the germline ends.

The chain joins TRBV2 to TRBJ1-1, with a possible D match to TRBD1 (6 bases). Germline CDR1 and CDR2: SNHLY and FYNNEI. V was trimmed by 7 bases and J by 4 bases, leaving 13 bases between them. The CDR3 extends over 13 amino acids. CDR3: CASKTGLSTEAFF. The CDR3 nucleotides read TGTGCCAGCAAAACAGGGTTGAGCACTGAAGCTTTCTTT.

This chain connects TRBV7-9 to TRBJ2-3, with D possibly being TRBD2 (6 bases). Germline loops: CDR1 SEHNR, CDR2 FQNEAQ (reference sequence). CDR3 length: 13 amino acids. V lost 4 bases to trimming and J lost 9 bases, with 14 bases between them. The CDR3 spells CASSWDSPRTQYF. In nucleotides, the CDR3 is TGTGCCAGCAGCTGGGACTCTCCGAGGACGCAGTATTTT. The variable domain in full, with the rest retrieved from reference TRBV7-9 and TRBJ2-3, is DTGVSQNPRHKITKRGQNVTFRCDPISEHNRLYWYRQTLGQGPEFLTYFQNEAQLEKSRLLSDRFSAERPKGSFSTLEIQRTEQGDSAMYLCASSWDSPRTQYFGPGTRLTVL.

The V and J genes are TRBV15 and TRBJ1-2, with D tentatively TRBD1 (6 bases). Germline V lookup: CDR1 LNHNV, CDR2 YYDKDF (reference sequence). V was trimmed by 2 bases and J by 4 bases, leaving 8 bases between them. This CDR3 contains 13 residues. DNA for the CDR3: TGTGCCACCAGCAGACAGGGGAGCTATGGCTACACCTTC. This codes for CATSRQGSYGYTF. The full variable domain, its missing parts supplied by reference TRBV15 and TRBJ1-2, is DAMVIQNPRYQVTQFGKPVTLSCSQTLNHNVMYWYQQKSSQAPKLLFHYYDKDFNNEADTPDNFQSRRPNTSFCFLDIRSPGLGDTAMYLCATSRQGSYGYTFGSGTRLTVV.

This chain connects TRBV24-1 to TRBJ1-2; D remains unclear. Germline-derived CDR1 and CDR2 are KGHDR and SFDVKD. Trimming left V 10 bases short and J 2 bases short, with 10 bases between. The CDR3 has 12 residues. In DNA, the CDR3 is TGTGCCACAGCGGCCGAGAACTATGGCTACACCTTC. Residues: CATAAENYGYTF.

The chain joins TRBV5-1 to TRBJ2-6; 8 positions agree with TRBD1. The CDR3 loop spans 15 amino acids. CDR1 SGHRS and CDR2 YFSETQ come from the germline V gene. Germline trimming cut 3 bases from V and 2 bases from J; bases unmatched to any gene: 1. The CDR3 region is CASSSTGAGANVLTF. CDR3 coding DNA: TGCGCCAGCAGCTCGACAGGGGCTGGGGCCAACGTCCTGACTTTC.

The V call is TRBV6-5, the J call TRBJ2-7, with 8 bases aligning to TRBD1. The CDR3 is 12 residues long. V shed 4 bases and J 5 bases; nucleotides not matched to a gene: 1. Germline CDR1 is MNHEY and CDR2 is SVGAGI. As DNA, the CDR3 is TGTGCCAGCAGTTTGACAGGGGACGAGCAGTACTTC. Translating it yields CASSLTGDEQYF.

The V and J genes are TRBV6-5 and TRBJ1-5; D perhaps matches TRBD1 (5 bases). V lost 11 bases, J lost 2 bases, and 10 bases lay in between. The CDR3 runs to 12 residues. Looked up from germline, CDR1 is MNHEY and CDR2 is SVGAGI. As DNA, the CDR3 is TGTGCCGGAGGGGTCGGCAATCAGCCCCAGCATTTT. Amino acids: CAGGVGNQPQHF.